These 11 T cell receptor beta chains originate from one sample sequenced in a study of shared clonotypes between healthy human individuals (dated by TCRdb to about 2020). The library was generated by the immunoSEQ multiplex PCR assay. Sourced from immuneACCESS, this table was stored by TCRdb with only in-frame sequences that have V and J called. A share of the clones is absent; for the studies checked, an unresolved V gene accounts for under half, and the remainder has no known explanation. The sample yields over a million clones; about four fifths were counted once. The ten largest make up around 0.47% of the sample. The specimen sequenced was memory CD4+ T cells from PBMCs. The label giving this sample's cell subset or site can be read as: CD45RA-negative fraction. These receptors were collected from a man aged 18 to 30 in good health. Some clones in this sample may be carry-over from other donors' samples.

The CDR3 sequence: CASSHPERRGNEQFF. CDR3 bases: TGCGCCAGCAGCCACCCGGAGCGAAGGGGGAATGAGCAGTTCTTC. The chain links TRBV5-1 to TRBJ2-1; D is perhaps TRBD1 (6 bases). The V end was cut by 4 bases, the J end by 7 bases, with 18 bases between. There are 15 residues in the CDR3. The germline CDR1 and CDR2 sequences are SGHRS and YFSETQ.

This clone was found a few times. The genes are TRBV5-1 and TRBJ1-5, with unresolved D. CDR1 is SGHRS, CDR2 YFSETQ, per germline. The CDR3 loop spans 13 amino acids. Deletions cut 5 bases from V and 1 base from J, with 7 bases between. The CDR3 region has the DNA TGCGCCAGCAGGGTGGACAGCAATCAGCCCCAGCATTTT. This sequence encodes CASRVDSNQPQHF.

The chain couples TRBV5-4 to TRBJ1-1; 11 nucleotides agree with TRBD1. The CDR3 totals 15 residues. Germline-derived CDR1 and CDR2 are SGHNT and YYREEE (reference sequence). V shed 3 bases, J shed 3 bases, and the junction held 4 bases outside the gene matches. The CDR3 region is CASSSGQGADTEAFF. CDR3 DNA: TGTGCCAGCAGCTCCGGACAGGGGGCGGACACTGAAGCTTTCTTT. The variable domain in full, with the rest retrieved from reference TRBV5-4 and TRBJ1-1, is ETGVTQSPTHLIKTRGQQVTLRCSSQSGHNTVSWYQQALGQGPQFIFQYYREEENGRGNFPPRFSGLQFPNYSSELNVNALELDDSALYLCASSSGQGADTEAFFGQGTRLTVV.

The chain is built from TRBV10-3 and TRBJ2-3; 10 bases fit TRBD2. CDR3 length equals 12 residues. The V segment lost 8 bases and the J segment 5 bases; nucleotides outside the gene matches: 1. Germline V CDR1 and CDR2: ENHRY, SYGVKD. CDR3 residues: CAIRTSGDTQYF. The CDR3 DNA reads as TGTGCCATCCGGACTAGCGGAGATACGCAGTATTTT.

This clone came up a few times. The rearrangement links TRBV28 to TRBJ2-7, with 7 bases that match TRBD1. The CDR3 length is 12 residues. After removal of 10 bases from V and 0 bases from J, the junction contained 3 bases not matched to a gene. Per the germline V gene, CDR1 is MDHEN and CDR2 is SYDVKM. The CDR3 sequence is CATRQGSYEQYF. The CDR3 DNA follows: TGTGCCACCCGACAGGGCTCCTACGAGCAGTACTTC. Drawing the rest from reference TRBV28 and TRBJ2-7, the complete variable domain is DVKVTQSSRYLVKRTGEKVFLECVQDMDHENMFWYRQDPGLGLRLIYFSYDVKMKEKGDIPEGYSVSREKKERFSLILESASTNQTSMYLCATRQGSYEQYFGPGTRLTVT.

The rearrangement uses TRBV4-3 and TRBJ1-5; no clear D. Germline CDR1 LGHNA, CDR2 YSLEER. Trimming pared 0 bases from V and 7 bases from J, leaving 10 bases between. The length of the CDR3 is 14 residues. CDR3 sequence reads: CASSQEPFSQPQHF. CDR3 DNA sequence: TGCGCCAGCAGCCAAGAGCCCTTTAGCCAGCCCCAGCATTTT.

This chain connects TRBV5-4 to TRBJ2-7; tentative D call: TRBD1 (6 bases). Germline-derived CDR1 and CDR2 are SGHNT and YYREEE (reference sequence). The CDR3 spans 14 residues. The V and J ends lost 0 bases and 2 bases respectively, with 9 bases between them. CDR3: CASSLAAGAYEQYF. The CDR3 DNA reads TGTGCCAGCAGCTTGGCGGCAGGGGCCTACGAGCAGTACTTC. The full variable domain, its missing parts supplied by reference TRBV5-4 and TRBJ2-7, is ETGVTQSPTHLIKTRGQQVTLRCSSQSGHNTVSWYQQALGQGPQFIFQYYREEENGRGNFPPRFSGLQFPNYSSELNVNALELDDSALYLCASSLAAGAYEQYFGPGTRLTVT.

The rearrangement joins TRBV6-4 to TRBJ2-3; D possibly corresponds to TRBD1 (7 bases). V dropped 2 bases and J dropped 4 bases, with 10 bases sitting between them. This CDR3 is 14 amino acids long. From germline, CDR1 is MRHNA and CDR2 SNTAGT. CDR3 DNA sequence: TGTGCCAGCAGTGACGGAGGGGGCGCAGATACGCAGTATTTT. Protein sequence: CASSDGGGADTQYF.

The rearrangement joins TRBV9 to TRBJ1-2; unclear D gene. V lost 0 bases to trimming and J lost 3 bases, with 12 bases between them. Germline loops: CDR1 SGDLS, CDR2 YYNGEE. The CDR3 runs to 15 residues. The chain's CDR3 is CASSVEQRPYYGYTF. DNA for the CDR3: TGTGCCAGCAGCGTAGAACAGAGGCCATACTATGGCTACACCTTC.

In the case of this clone: A read error may be the cause here, since a much bigger clone is one base away. The same CDR3 arises from other DNA sequences in this sample as well. The chain couples TRBV7-2 to TRBJ2-7, with D unresolved. Trimming took 1 base from V and 5 from J, leaving 3 bases between them. The CDR3 totals 11 residues. Germline CDR1 and CDR2: SGHTA and FQGNSA. CDR3 bases: TGTGCCAGCAGCTTAGGGGACGAGCAGTACTTC. Translated: CASSLGDEQYF.

This chain's CDR3 is CASGYVGGTYGYTF. The CDR3 DNA follows: TGTGCCAGCGGATACGTAGGGGGGACCTATGGCTACACCTTC. V and J are TRBV4-2 and TRBJ1-2, with D maybe TRBD1 (6 bases). Trimming stripped 8 bases from V and 4 bases from J, with 17 bases between. CDR1 is LGHNA, CDR2 YNFKEQ, per germline. CDR3 length: 14 amino acids.